This paragraph reports one T cell receptor beta chain. What it recognizes is unknown. V was pared by 5 bases and J by 5 bases, with 12 bases of the junction left unmatched. CDR1 and CDR2 (germline): MNHEY, SMNVEV (reference sequence). The CDR3 contains 16 residues. Sequencing of each sample assayed roughly 9.8 x 10^4 TCR templates. TCRdb keeps only in-frame clones here, not all; method: immunoSEQ multiplex PCR. The sample yields 70,000 to 95,000 clones, under 95% seen once. This record belongs to a study of siplizumab effects on memory and regulatory T cells. Study results and caveats: A significant reduction in alloreactive sequences traceable to unstimulated CD4+ memory cells was produced by siplizumab. Treg origin accounted for an average of roughly 69% of mappable alloreactive CD4+ clones with siplizumab and approximately 25% in controls. Among alloreactive clones, only a minor fraction mapped to unstimulated subsets.

The specimen sequenced was CD8+ T cells sorted from blood. The source is a human donor in good health. The genes are TRBV27 and TRBJ2-7; 10 positions agree with TRBD2. CDR3 bases: TGTGCCAGCAGTGATTGGGCAGCGGGAGGGCCTAACGAGCAGTACTTC. This codes for CASSDWAAGGPNEQYF.